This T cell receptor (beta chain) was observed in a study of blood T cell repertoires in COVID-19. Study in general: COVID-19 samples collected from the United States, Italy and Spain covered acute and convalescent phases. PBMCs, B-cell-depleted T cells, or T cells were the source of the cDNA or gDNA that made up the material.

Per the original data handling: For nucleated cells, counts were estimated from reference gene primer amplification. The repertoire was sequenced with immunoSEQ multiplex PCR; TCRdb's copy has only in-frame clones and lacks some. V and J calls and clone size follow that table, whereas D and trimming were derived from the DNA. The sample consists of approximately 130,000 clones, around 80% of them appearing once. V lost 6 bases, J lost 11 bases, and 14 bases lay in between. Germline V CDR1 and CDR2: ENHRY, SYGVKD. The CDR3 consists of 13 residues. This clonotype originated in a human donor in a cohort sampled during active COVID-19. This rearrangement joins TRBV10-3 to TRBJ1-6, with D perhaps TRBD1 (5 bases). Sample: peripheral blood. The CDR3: CAISFAGETPLHF. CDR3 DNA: TGTGCCATCAGCTTCGCGGGGGAGACACCCCTCCACTTT.